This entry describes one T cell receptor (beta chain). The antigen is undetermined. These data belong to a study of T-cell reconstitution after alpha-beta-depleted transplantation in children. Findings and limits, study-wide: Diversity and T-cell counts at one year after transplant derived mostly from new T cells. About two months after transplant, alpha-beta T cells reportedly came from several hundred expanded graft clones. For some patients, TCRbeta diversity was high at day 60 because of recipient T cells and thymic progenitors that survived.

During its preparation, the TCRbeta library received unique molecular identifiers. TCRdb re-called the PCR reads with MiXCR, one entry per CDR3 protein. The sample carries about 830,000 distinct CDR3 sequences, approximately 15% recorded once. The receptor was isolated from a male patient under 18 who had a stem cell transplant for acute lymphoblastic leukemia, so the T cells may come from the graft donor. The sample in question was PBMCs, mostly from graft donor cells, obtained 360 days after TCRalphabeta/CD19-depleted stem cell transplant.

The CDR3 nucleotides are TGTGCCAGCAGCTTAGACGGGGCCCCTCACAATGAGCAGTTCTTC. Translating it yields CASSLDGAPHNEQFF. This chain uses TRBV11-2 with TRBJ2-1, with D perhaps matching TRBD1 or TRBD2 (5 bases each). The length of the CDR3 is 15 residues. Germline V gene data show CDR1 as SGHAT and CDR2 as FQNNGV. Trimming removed 0 bases at V and 5 bases at J, with 11 bases between.